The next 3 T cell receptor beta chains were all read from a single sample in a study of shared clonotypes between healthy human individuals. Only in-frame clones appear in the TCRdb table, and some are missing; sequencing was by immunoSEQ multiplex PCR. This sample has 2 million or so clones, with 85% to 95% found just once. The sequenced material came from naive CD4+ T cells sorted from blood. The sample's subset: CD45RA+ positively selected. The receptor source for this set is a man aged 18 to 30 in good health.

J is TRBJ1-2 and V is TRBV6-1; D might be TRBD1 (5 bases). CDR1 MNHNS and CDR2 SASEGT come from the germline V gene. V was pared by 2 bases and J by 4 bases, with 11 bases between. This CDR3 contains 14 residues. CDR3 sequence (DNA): TGTGCCAGCAGTGAACTGGGGCAGGGCTATGGCTACACCTTC. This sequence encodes CASSELGQGYGYTF.

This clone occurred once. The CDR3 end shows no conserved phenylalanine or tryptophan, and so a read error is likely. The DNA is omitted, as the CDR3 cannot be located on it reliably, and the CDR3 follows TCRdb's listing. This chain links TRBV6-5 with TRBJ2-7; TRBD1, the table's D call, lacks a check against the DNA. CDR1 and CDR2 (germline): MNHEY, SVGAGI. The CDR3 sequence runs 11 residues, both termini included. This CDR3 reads CASSEAWTGGS.

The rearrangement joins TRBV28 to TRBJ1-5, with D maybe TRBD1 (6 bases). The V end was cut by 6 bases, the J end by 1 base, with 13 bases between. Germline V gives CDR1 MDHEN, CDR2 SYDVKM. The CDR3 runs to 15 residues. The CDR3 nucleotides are TGTGCCAGCAGCCGAGGGGGTTTCAGCAATCAGCCCCAGCATTTT. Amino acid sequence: CASSRGGFSNQPQHF.